This T cell receptor beta chain was recovered during a study of blood T cell repertoires in COVID-19. The protocol was immunoSEQ multiplex PCR, while the TCRdb copy is restricted to in-frame clones and leaves out a portion. This table holds 200,000 to 250,000 clones, roughly nine tenths found once. The CDR3 has 13 amino acids. Germline V CDR1 and CDR2: MDHEN, SYDVKM. After removal of 4 bases from V and 15 bases from J, the junction contained 8 bases not matched to a gene. The rearrangement uses TRBV28 and TRBJ2-1, with 11 bases lining up with TRBD1. Material: peripheral blood. This sequence was found in a man in his fifties or sixties with acute or convalescent COVID-19. This CDR3 reads CASSWEDRGLGFF. The DNA for the CDR3 is TGTGCCAGCAGTTGGGAGGACAGGGGGCTTGGGTTCTTC.